The present TCR beta chain was sequenced within a study of T cells in women clearing cervical HPV infection. About the study: Only a few women had HLA typing results available.

The CDR3 extends over 16 amino acids. J was trimmed by 3 bases and V by 2 bases; bases with no gene match: 6. Germline V gives CDR1 MNHEY, CDR2 SVGEGT. This table comes from immunoSEQ multiplex PCR, and its TCRdb copy is limited to in-frame clones, with some not included. The sample includes about 33,000 clones. Notes on this clone: The CDR3 end is not reached by the read, which stops 3 residues before it; the germline J gene fills it in.

The receptor was isolated from a woman aged 18 to 75 with a cervical HPV16 infection that either progressed to CIN3+ or cleared (not recorded which). Specimen: blood buffy coat. The rearrangement uses TRBV6-2 or TRBV6-3 and TRBJ2-3; 9 bases agree with TRBD2. The sequenced part of the CDR3 DNA is TGTGCCAGCAGTTACCCTCCGGGACTAGCTACAGATACG. Translating it yields CASSYPPGLATDT. In full, the CDR3 is CASSYPPGLATDTQYF.